Listed below are T cell receptor beta chains from one sample, sequenced in a study of tumor-infiltrating lymphocytes in primary liver carcinoma. TCRdb analysed the multiplex PCR reads with MiXCR anew, one entry per CDR3 protein. This table has fewer than 90,000 distinct CDR3 sequences, 55% to 85% appearing once. The sequenced sample was liver tumor tissue from sampling region 1. The receptors come from a man aged 35 to 55 with primary liver carcinoma and hepatitis B virus infection. CDR3s leave out the opening cysteine and the closing phenylalanine or tryptophan.

v_gene: TRBV29-1; j_gene: TRBJ2-7; CDR3aa: SDEFGDRGNYEQY
v_gene: TRBV29-1; j_gene: TRBJ1-1; CDR3aa: SAEEGATEAF
v_gene: TRBV14; j_gene: TRBJ2-7; CDR3aa: ASSQGTYYEQY
v_gene: TRBV11-2; j_gene: TRBJ2-6; CDR3aa: ASSLSWGRGVNVLT
v_gene: TRBV11-1; j_gene: TRBJ2-1; CDR3aa: ASSLGGGRAPDSHNEQF
v_gene: TRBV10-2; j_gene: TRBJ2-2; CDR3aa: ANSGSAPGELF
v_gene: TRBV28; j_gene: TRBJ2-7; CDR3aa: ASHDNGSSYEQY
v_gene: TRBV7-8; j_gene: TRBJ2-1; CDR3aa: ASSPFSGYSYNEQF
v_gene: TRBV5-1; j_gene: TRBJ2-7; CDR3aa: TSTGTSGLEQY
v_gene: TRBV20-1; j_gene: TRBJ2-3; CDR3aa: SASGGGGNTDTQY
v_gene: TRBV6-5; j_gene: TRBJ2-1; CDR3aa: ASGSGDCDEQF
v_gene: TRBV10-3; j_gene: TRBJ2-7; CDR3aa: AINALPPGQGFGEHY
v_gene: TRBV11-2; j_gene: TRBJ1-2; CDR3aa: ASSPVGRDYDYT
v_gene: TRBV5-1; j_gene: TRBJ2-1; CDR3aa: TCSLGTGLDEQF
v_gene: TRBV29-1; j_gene: TRBJ1-1; CDR3aa: SVLDAASTEAF
v_gene: TRBV28; j_gene: TRBJ1-4; CDR3aa: VSSQTQGNPKGKLF
v_gene: TRBV7-9; j_gene: TRBJ2-3; CDR3aa: VSSLGLDYTDTQY
v_gene: TRBV18; j_gene: TRBJ2-7; CDR3aa: ASSREGGLYEQY
v_gene: TRBV10-1; j_gene: TRBJ2-2; CDR3aa: TISESSQYTGELF
v_gene: TRBV6-5; j_gene: TRBJ2-7; CDR3aa: ARSSPAGTSYEQY
v_gene: TRBV19; j_gene: TRBJ2-1; CDR3aa: ASSIWGAYNEQF
v_gene: TRBV6-6; j_gene: TRBJ2-7; CDR3aa: ASSYDAGGIEQY
v_gene: TRBV11-2; j_gene: TRBJ2-1; CDR3aa: ASSLDIGLTTGEQF
v_gene: TRBV10-3; j_gene: TRBJ2-1; CDR3aa: AISTSALGSSYNEQF
v_gene: TRBV29-1; j_gene: TRBJ2-7; CDR3aa: SVEDGTSGSGEQY
v_gene: TRBV29-1; j_gene: TRBJ2-6; CDR3aa: NTPAGRDSGANVLT
v_gene: TRBV6-5; j_gene: TRBJ2-7; CDR3aa: ASSYSAASYEQY
v_gene: TRBV11-2; j_gene: TRBJ2-1; CDR3aa: AVSLPLAYNEQF
v_gene: TRBV11-2; j_gene: TRBJ2-7; CDR3aa: ASSSTGGRRREQY
v_gene: TRBV5-6; j_gene: TRBJ2-3; CDR3aa: ASSLAGSVRDASIDTQY
v_gene: TRBV11-2; j_gene: TRBJ2-2; CDR3aa: ASSIDRGEPF
v_gene: TRBV12-3/TRBV12-4; j_gene: TRBJ2-3; CDR3aa: VSSLALAVDTQY
v_gene: TRBV6-5; j_gene: TRBJ2-7; CDR3aa: ASSYSRLAGGPSSEQY
v_gene: TRBV4-1; j_gene: TRBJ2-5; CDR3aa: GSSQAPGQAQETQY
v_gene: TRBV2; j_gene: TRBJ1-5; CDR3aa: ASSDDGSQPQH
v_gene: TRBV4-1; j_gene: TRBJ2-5; CDR3aa: ASSQVHWGLQRETQY
v_gene: TRBV20-1; j_gene: TRBJ1-2; CDR3aa: SARLGTYGYT